The clone carrying this TCR beta chain came up once. The antigen remains unidentified. Time point defined: cycle 4 day 1 (C4D1), after 5 to 7 weeks of nivolumab. Patients all relapsed after autologous stem cell transplantation, and there was variation in brentuximab vedotin exposure. Investigators isolated CD4+ T cells from thawed PBMCs through magnetic negative selection. V shed 5 bases, J shed 7 bases, and the junction held 10 bases outside the gene matches. The CDR3 has 15 amino acids. Germline CDR1 is LNHDA and CDR2 is SQIVND (reference sequence). The data originate from a study of PD-1 blockade in classical Hodgkin lymphoma. About the study: Intravenous infusions of nivolumab 3 mg/kg reached patients every 2 weeks.

Sequencing used immunoSEQ multiplex PCR; TCRdb keeps in-frame clones, though not all of them. The repertoire holds some 10,000 clones, with over 80% as singletons. Broader study findings: After ASCT, patients who started nivolumab under 1 year later were excluded.

The chain joins TRBV19 to TRBJ1-5; 8 bases align to TRBD1. This clonotype was obtained from a human donor with classical Hodgkin lymphoma. Sample: CD4+ T cells from blood, taken before the fourth cycle of nivolumab. CDR3 region: CASSPEQGGRQPQHF. The CDR3 DNA reads TGTGCCAGTAGTCCCGAACAGGGGGGTCGGCAGCCCCAGCATTTT. The full variable domain, in which reference TRBV19 and TRBJ1-5 provide the parts outside the CDR3, is DGGITQSPKYLFRKEGQNVTLSCEQNLNHDAMYWYRQDPGQGLRLIYYSQIVNDFQKGDIAEGYSVSREKKESFPLTVTSAQKNPTAFYLCASSPEQGGRQPQHFGDGTRLSIL.